This T cell receptor beta chain is drawn from a study of cytomegalovirus exposure and HLA in healthy donors. This clone has a handful of counts. Amplification used 60 Vbeta primers and 13 Jbeta primers. Using immunoSEQ multiplex PCR, the repertoire was profiled, and TCRdb retains in-frame clones only, with some absent. The sample consists of about 180,000 clones, around 78% of them appearing once. Germline V CDR1 and CDR2: GTSNPN, SVGIG (reference sequence). The CDR3 runs to 12 residues. Trimming stripped 0 bases from V and 5 bases from J, with 4 bases between. Material: PBMCs. The V gene is TRBV30, the J gene TRBJ2-2; no definite D call. The receptor was derived from a woman between 45 and 65 years old in good health and CMV-seropositive. The CDR3 reads CAWSVRTGELFF. The CDR3 DNA is TGTGCCTGGAGTGTTCGGACCGGGGAGCTGTTTTTT.